This is a list of T cell receptor beta chains from one sample in a study of vaccination effects on CD4 cells after COVID-19. These receptors lack a known antigen. Sequencing was performed with immunoSEQ multiplex PCR; in TCRdb, only in-frame clones are kept and a portion is missing. Among about 71,000 clones, 80% were seen once, and the ten largest hold 12%. The sample here was CD4+ T cells from PBMCs cultured with SARS-CoV-2 spike peptides, taken before COVID-19 vaccination. Every receptor here comes from a human donor who received a COVID-19 vaccine. Both conserved end residues are part of each CDR3. A D gene is named only where the DNA matches it firmly. Some rows have no size entry. The others give once, few or many, or a class for an expanded clone.

clone_size,v_call,j_call,d_call,cdr3_nt,cdr3_aa
NA,TRBV11-3,TRBJ1-1,NA,TGTGCCAGCAGCCGGGGAGGTCACACTGAAGCTTTCTTT,CASSRGGHTEAFF
NA,TRBV7-9,TRBJ1-5,NA,TGTGCCAGCAGCCCGGGTCGTTATCAGCCCCAGCATTTT,CASSPGRYQPQHF
NA,TRBV27,TRBJ1-2,NA,TGTGCCAGCAGTTTGCGGGGGTACTATGGCTACACCTTC,CASSLRGYYGYTF
NA,TRBV1,TRBJ2-6,NA,TGCACCAGCAGCCAAGTAATCAAGGGGCCATCTGGGGCCAACGTCCTGACTTTC,CTSSQVIKGPSGANVLTF
few,TRBV3-1/TRBV3-2,TRBJ1-6,NA,TGTGCCAGCAGCCAAGGGTCCAGGGACAATTCACCCCTCCACTTT,CASSQGSRDNSPLHF
NA,TRBV7-2,TRBJ2-3,TRBD1,TGTGCCAGCAGCGGGGACAGGGGGGGAGATACGCAGTATTTT,CASSGDRGGDTQYF
NA,TRBV5-1,TRBJ1-4,NA,TGCGCCAGCAGCCGAGCAGGGGCGGGTAATGAAAAACTGTTTTTT,CASSRAGAGNEKLFF
NA,TRBV3-1/TRBV3-2,TRBJ1-3,NA,TGTGCCAGCAGCCAAGTCGGGGGTTCTGGAAACACCATATATTTT,CASSQVGGSGNTIYF
NA,TRBV9,TRBJ1-1,NA,TGTGCCAGCAGCCCAGACAGGAAGACTAGCACTGAAGCTTTCTTT,CASSPDRKTSTEAFF
NA,TRBV7-9,TRBJ1-1,NA,TGTGCCAGCAGCCTCCGGGACGGCATGAACACTGAAGCTTTCTTT,CASSLRDGMNTEAFF
NA,TRBV6-4,TRBJ1-2,NA,TGTGCCAGCAGTGCTGAGCTTCGGGGGACGGGTGGCTACACCTTC,CASSAELRGTGGYTF
NA,TRBV24-1,TRBJ1-3,NA,TGTGCCACCAGTGACCCTGGGACATCTGGAAACACCATATATTTT,CATSDPGTSGNTIYF
NA,TRBV10-3,TRBJ1-6,NA,TGTGCCATCAGAAGTTCCCAGGGAGGTTCACCCCTCCACTTT,CAIRSSQGGSPLHF
few,TRBV5-6,TRBJ1-2,NA,TGTGCCAGCAGCTTGGTTTCCGGACACTATGGCTACACCTTC,CASSLVSGHYGYTF
NA,TRBV5-1,TRBJ2-1,NA,TGCGCCAGCAGTTTGACAGACACCTACAATGAGCAGTTCTTC,CASSLTDTYNEQFF
NA,TRBV29-1,TRBJ2-2,TRBD2,TGCAGCGTTGAAAGCGGGGCCGCCGCGAACACCGGGGAGCTGTTTTTT,CSVESGAAANTGELFF